This entry features one T cell receptor (beta chain) sequence. This receptor's antigen is unknown. Base qualities are not at hand, and no much larger clone is one base apart. The entry originates in a study of cytomegalovirus exposure and HLA in healthy donors (dated by TCRdb to 2016 to 2017). For the wider study: An earlier analysis of around 600 of the donors reported about 250 Gb of sequence data and more than 90 million unique TCR beta sequences from around 200 million T cells. Approximately 300 gigabases of sequencing data and approximately 91 million unique TCR sequences made up an early release that covered roughly 670 HLA-typed donors. Of the roughly 400 genotyped donors, about 80% fell in the genetic ancestry cluster associated with self-reported Caucasian donors. The study aimed to test whether signatures of past pathogen exposure could be identified by cataloging public T cell receptors. The study used immunosequencing to profile the T cell repertoires of 666 subjects and linked those repertoires to cytomegalovirus serostatus. In addition to the first cohort of roughly 670 subjects, a separate validation cohort of 120 different subjects was used. High-throughput TCR immunosequencing, statistical association of individual TCRs with disease status, and machine learning were combined to predict cytomegalovirus infection status. A later analysis re-examined previously published TCR beta repertoires from just over 650 donors and added high-resolution HLA genotyping to investigate patterns of TCR occurrence. Rather than drawing on any new phenotypic data, the later analysis identified candidate immune exposures from TCR beta sequences and the way those sequences occurred across donors. An earlier analysis of 587 of the donors used high-throughput TCR beta sequencing to judge whether each TCR beta V gene segment behaved as functional or pseudogenic. Donor age, sex, ethnicity and CMV serostatus were compiled together with the repertoire data. Genome-wide SNP genotypes for about 60% of the 666 donors were used in a later genetic analysis, which treated that subset as a discovery cohort. All discovery cohort repertoires had been generated on a single sequencing platform. Both class I and class II loci were covered by HLA typing, at four-digit resolution. The number of donors typed differed by locus, with about 629-640 for A, B, C, DRB1 and DQB1, roughly 550 for DQA1, 600 to 610 for DPA1, and about 450 for DPB1. Four to six DR-DQ haplotypes were handled as single units for association and clustering, since linkage in the cohort was strong. Among roughly 400 genotyped donors of the cohort, an average of roughly 240,000 unique TCR beta nucleotide sequences were sequenced per donor, around 20% of them non-productive. What the research found in general, with its limitations: In a later genetic analysis, a missense DCLRE1C variant was associated with V-gene and J-gene trimming of TCR beta chains, and the association was replicated in an independent cohort. In a later analysis, the rate of TCR association differed among HLA loci, with DRB1 alleles having the most associated TCRs and HLA-C alleles having the fewest. It was suggested by the authors that the approach could potentially be generalized to other disease states and immunological phenotypes. Presence/absence analyses assumed roughly uniform sequencing depth across donors, an assumption that may not hold. Cytomegalovirus status was reported to be diagnosed by the classifier with high specificity and sensitivity in both the original and validation cohorts. Compared with equally common non-associated chains, HLA-associated TCR beta chains in a later analysis were more clonally expanded and had lower generation probabilities. Linkage disequilibrium might explain the correlated functional status among segregating V segments, but an unknown experimental factor could not be excluded. In an earlier analysis of 500 to 650 of the donors, most TCR beta V segments appeared in productive rearrangements about 90% or about 30% of the time, broadly matching IMGT annotations. According to a later analysis, most CMV-associated TCR beta chains appeared to be HLA-restricted, and the HLA associations seemed to be driven largely by CMV exposure. Assigning TCR associations to individual alleles was difficult when HLA alleles, especially DR and DQ, strongly co-occurred. In a later analysis, about 17,000 TCR beta sequences were associated with specific HLA alleles at a false discovery rate of 0.05. In the study, about 150 TCR beta chains were listed as associated with cytomegalovirus. Because HLA typing was unavailable for some donors at each locus, only the typed subset was used in association tests. The sequencing pipeline was judged likely to have produced a cluster of highly shared sequence variants as a technical artifact. Some IMGT-functional V segments, including TRBV6-2 and TRBV6-3, could not be told apart with the 87-base-pair reads, so those segments were excluded. According to a later analysis, parvovirus B19, influenza, CMV and Epstein-Barr virus appeared linked to several top co-occurrence clusters. Compared with the roughly 710-donor mean, donors in an Asian-associated ancestry cluster had fewer N-insertions in productive TCRs, according to a later genetic analysis. While some public TCRs were present in many individuals, most TCR sequences turned up only very rarely across donors. A few of the identified cytomegalovirus-associated TCR beta chains were confirmed in vitro to be specific for cytomegalovirus antigens. For the cohort, immune exposure information was limited to CMV serostatus. Only TCR beta chains were sequenced in this cohort, and the absence of alpha or paired-chain data limited detectable features. Because counts were too low, around 17 rarely observed V segments, including chromosome 9 orphons, were left out of the earlier analysis of several hundred of the donors. A further reported finding was that TCR beta sequences accurately predicted the HLA-A and HLA-B alleles for most subjects in the first cohort.

The cohort was made up of 500 to 850 healthy bone marrow donors. At the time of sampling, every cohort member was nominally healthy, though immune exposures that went unrecorded were likely present. The donor tested CMV seropositive, placing the donor among the approximately 290 seropositive members of the cohort. Each donor provided a peripheral blood sample, and peripheral blood mononuclear cells were used for TCR beta sequencing. Genomic DNA extraction from the blood cell samples was performed with the Qiagen DNeasy Blood Extraction Kit. Trimming leaves V shorter by 6 bases and J shorter by 6 bases, with the junction holding 7 bases beyond the gene matches. CDR1 and CDR2, looked up from the germline V gene, are SNHLY and FYNNEI. From the cysteine through the phenylalanine, the CDR3 covers 13 amino acids. Just CDR3 DNA is preserved here, 39 bases in frame from base 1. Libraries came from the immunoSEQ multiplex PCR assay. For the multiplex PCR, a mixture combining 60 forward primers for TCR Vbeta segments and 13 reverse primers for TCR Jbeta segments was used. The CDR3 region of rearranged TCR beta genes was amplified from genomic DNA with a multiplex PCR assay. The Illumina HiSeq System was used to sequence the amplified TCR beta libraries as 87-base-pair reads. In the source study's methods: A later analysis tallied approximately 87 million unique TCR beta chains across the approximately 670 repertoires, and around 10 million of those chains were shared by two or more donors. Raw reads were error-corrected and collapsed into unique sequences with a nearest-neighbor algorithm that merged closely related sequences to remove PCR and sequencing errors. Alignment of CDR3 sequences to IMGT reference sequences was used to assign V, D and J gene segments. For a sequence to be retained, a match of at least six nucleotides to both a V gene segment and a J gene segment was required. A rearrangement was called productive if the CDR3 had no stop codons and remained in frame with V and J, and every other rearrangement was called non-productive. CDR3 was defined by IMGT convention, running from the second conserved V-encoded cysteine to the conserved J-encoded phenylalanine. The earlier analysis of a few hundred of the donors excluded any sequence lacking an unambiguous match to a single V gene segment. An earlier analysis of a few hundred of the donors classified V segments as functional when productive rearrangements were above 56.7% and as segregating when the standard deviation between donors was above 5%. A statistical classification framework was built for diagnosing cytomegalovirus status from the catalog of TCR beta chain sequences. A later analysis assigned V and J genes by comparing TCR nucleotide sequences with IMGT/GENE-DB human TR gene sequences. In a later analysis, CDR3 sequences and most-parsimonious VDJ recombination scenarios were assigned using the TCRdist pipeline. In a later analysis, each TCR beta chain was defined by its CDR3 amino acid sequence together with its V-gene family, and reads without a unique V-gene family were excluded. A later analysis removed over 500 highly shared, low-generation-probability nucleotide sequences to deal with suspected cross-contamination and a sequencing artifact. For each public chain, a later analysis derived a clonal expansion index from normalized ranks of inferred template counts within each repertoire. In a later analysis, generation probabilities were computed with a VDJ recombination model fitted to out-of-frame rearrangements, and the resulting probabilities were checked against IGoR. Hypergeometric tests were used in a later analysis to score TCR-TCR, TCR-HLA and TCR-CMV co-occurrence, with a repertoire-size bias correction applied to the TCR pairs. A later analysis estimated false discovery rates by permuting HLA or CMV assignments 20 times. A later analysis grouped co-occurring TCRs with DBSCAN, adding TCRdist sequence similarity when clustering within HLA-allele-positive subsets. Repertoires with fewer than 30,000 or more than 120,000 public chains were left out of co-occurrence clustering, as were four to six repertoires with anomalous nucleotide sharing. The table was pulled from immuneACCESS by TCRdb, which kept in-frame rearrangements only. Such tables lose some clones; where checked, under half of the loss comes from unresolved V genes, and the rest has no known cause. The V and J calls and clone size were taken over from that table, and D and trimming were inferred from the DNA. This sample holds tens of thousands of clones; 75% to 85% were observed only once. The ten most abundant clones make up 7.8% of the sample.

The sequenced sample was PBMCs. The chain uses TRBV2 and TRBJ1-2, with TRBD1 matching 7 junction bases. The origin of this receptor is a man between 18 and 29 years old in good health and CMV-seropositive. The CDR3 loop reads CASRRGQSDGYTF. The bases read TGTGCCAGCAGGAGGGGACAGTCGGATGGCTACACCTTC.